This T cell receptor (beta chain) was documented in a study of blood T cell repertoires in COVID-19. Study-level background: Sites across the United States, Italy and Spain contributed samples from acute and convalescent COVID-19. T cells, B-cell-depleted T cells, or PBMCs supplied cDNA or gDNA.

In the authors' methods: Quantification of nucleated cells was approximated via reference gene primer amplification. Sequencing was performed with immunoSEQ multiplex PCR; in TCRdb, only in-frame clones are kept and a portion is missing. The V and J calls and the clone size are those of that table, but D and trimming were determined from the DNA. Altogether 150,000 to 200,000 clones are present, 75% to 90% being singletons, with the ten largest covering around 1.9%. Germline V gene lookup returns CDR1 SGHRS and CDR2 YFSETQ. V was trimmed by 1 base and J by 3 bases, leaving 8 bases between them. The CDR3 is made up of 13 amino acids.

The source material was peripheral blood. This TCR was recovered from a man aged 70 or older with active or convalescent COVID-19. V gene TRBV5-1 combines with J gene TRBJ2-7, with a possible D match to TRBD1 (5 bases). The CDR3 spells CASSLTGIYEQYF. Written as DNA, the CDR3 is TGCGCCAGCAGCTTGACAGGAATCTACGAGCAGTACTTC. Combining the CDR3 with reference TRBV5-1 and TRBJ2-7 gives the whole variable domain KAGVTQTPRYLIKTRGQQVTLSCSPISGHRSVSWYQQTPGQGLQFLFEYFSETQRNKGNFPGRFSGRQFSNSRSEMNVSTLELGDSALYLCASSLTGIYEQYFGPGTRLTVT.